A single sample is the source of the 30 T cell receptor beta chains below, sequenced in a study of blood T cell repertoires in COVID-19. Produced via immunoSEQ multiplex PCR; TCRdb's table is partial and in-frame only. The repertoire has roughly 130,000 clones, roughly 84% of them found once; the top ten carry under 15%. Material: peripheral blood. The origin of the receptors is a woman in her twenties or thirties who had recovered from COVID-19.

The rearrangement links TRBV12-3 or TRBV12-4 to TRBJ2-5; D gene unclear. The CDR3 loop spans 13 amino acids. The V end was cut by 4 bases, the J end by 1 base, with 7 bases between. CDR3 DNA sequence: TGTGCCAGCAGTTCAGTCGTCCAAGAGACCCAGTACTTC. Its translation: CASSSVVQETQYF.

The chain carries TRBV19 and TRBJ1-5; 9 bases match TRBD1. This CDR3 spans 14 amino acids. V lost 7 bases and J lost 12; bases outside the gene matches: 13. Germline assignment: CDR1 LNHDA and CDR2 SQIVND (reference sequence). The CDR3 DNA is TGTGCCAGTATTGGGACAGGGAAACGGGTACTCCAGCATTTT. Encoded protein: CASIGTGKRVLQHF.

The rearrangement links TRBV14 to TRBJ2-7; 9 nucleotides match TRBD1. Germline CDR1 SGHDN, CDR2 FVKESK. The CDR3 loop spans 16 amino acids. V trimming: 3 bases; J trimming: 2 bases; junction bases outside the gene matches: 8. CDR3 sequence: CASSHGYRGRAYEQYF. The CDR3 DNA reads as TGTGCCAGCAGCCACGGATACAGGGGGCGCGCCTACGAGCAGTACTTC.

The count of this clone is one. The rearrangement uses TRBV18 and TRBJ1-2; 8 bases agree with TRBD1. CDR3 size: 14 residues. The V gene's germline CDR1 is KGHSH and CDR2 LQKENI. The trim removed 6 bases at V and 4 bases at J, leaving 7 bases unmatched. The CDR3 here is CASSETGDSYGYTF. For the CDR3, the DNA is TGTGCCAGCTCCGAGACAGGGGATAGCTATGGCTACACCTTC.

CDR3 residues: CASRTGSNTEAFF. In DNA form, the CDR3 reads TGTGCCAGCAGGACAGGGTCGAACACTGAAGCTTTCTTT. The rearrangement uses TRBV12-3 or TRBV12-4 and TRBJ1-1; TRBD1 matches at 7 bases. The V gene end was trimmed by 6 bases and the J gene end by 1 base; junction bases not matched to a gene: 2. The length of the CDR3 is 13 residues.

This chain's CDR3 is CASKKQGMGKNTEAFF. The CDR3, as DNA: TGTGCCAGCAAAAAACAGGGGATGGGGAAGAACACTGAAGCTTTCTTT. The chain is built from TRBV11-1 and TRBJ1-1; 7 bases are a match to TRBD1. Germline-derived CDR1 and CDR2 are SGHAT and FQDESV (reference sequence). This CDR3 is built from 16 residues. V gave up 7 bases and J gave up 1 base; unmatched junction bases: 12.

J is TRBJ1-1 and V is TRBV7-9; possible D gene TRBD1, 5 bases. CDR3 length equals 15 residues. From germline, CDR1 is SEHNR and CDR2 FQNEAQ (reference sequence). The V and J ends lost 1 base and 6 bases respectively, with 15 bases between them. The CDR3 DNA is TGTGCCAGCAGCTTAGGGGGGGTTAAAAACGCTGAAGCTTTCTTT. It yields the protein CASSLGGVKNAEAFF.

The rearrangement joins TRBV6-5 to TRBJ1-2, with D unresolved. This CDR3 spans 13 amino acids. The germline V and J ends were trimmed by 6 bases and 4 bases, with 12 bases remaining between them. Germline V lookup: CDR1 MNHEY, CDR2 SVGAGI. CDR3 DNA sequence: TGTGCCAGCAGCGACGGACTAAGCTATGGCTACACCTTC. Translated, it gives CASSDGLSYGYTF.

This chain uses TRBV9 with TRBJ2-7, with D perhaps TRBD1 (5 bases). Trimming cost V 1 base and J 6 bases, with 14 bases left between them. Germline CDR1 SGDLS, CDR2 YYNGEE. The CDR3 is 14 residues long. The CDR3 is CASSVRGPGSEQYF. In nucleotides, the CDR3 is TGTGCCAGCAGCGTAAGGGGCCCCGGGTCCGAGCAGTACTTC.

This chain joins TRBV3-1 (or the pseudogene TRBV3-2) and TRBJ1-2, with D unresolved. CDR1 is LGHDT and CDR2 is YNNKEL in the germline V gene (reference sequence). The CDR3 sequence is 14 residues long. V lost 0 bases, J lost 2 bases, and 7 bases lay in between. The CDR3 DNA reads as TGTGCCAGCAGCCAAGATCCGGGGAACTATGGCTACACCTTC. Translation: CASSQDPGNYGYTF.

The gene calls are TRBV10-1 and TRBJ1-1; D not certain. CDR1 WNHNN and CDR2 SYGVQD come from the germline V gene (reference sequence). Trimming pared 0 bases from V and 0 bases from J, leaving 2 bases between. CDR3 length: 13 amino acids. The CDR3 coding sequence is TGCGCCAGCAGTGAGTCCTTGAACACTGAAGCTTTCTTT. Translating gives CASSESLNTEAFF.

This clone was seen more than once but under ten times. Here the CDR3 reads CAWSEDSFLEAFF. CDR3 nucleotide sequence: TGTGCCTGGAGTGAGGACTCGTTTCTTGAAGCTTTCTTT. V gene TRBV30 combines with J gene TRBJ1-1; D not resolved. The CDR3 spans 13 residues. Trimming took 1 base from V and 7 from J, leaving 13 bases between them. Germline V gene data show CDR1 as GTSNPN and CDR2 as SVGIG (reference sequence).

The chain joins TRBV19 to TRBJ1-2; D may be TRBD1 (5 bases). Trimming took off 0 bases at V and 3 bases at J, with 11 bases between the two ends. Germline values: CDR1 LNHDA, CDR2 SQIVND (reference sequence). The CDR3 spans 15 residues. For the CDR3, the DNA is TGTGCCAGTAGTATAGAAGACGGAGGGGACTATGGCTACACCTTC. Translation: CASSIEDGGDYGYTF.

The V and J genes are TRBV7-2 and TRBJ2-3, with a weak D call TRBD2 (6 bases). Trimming took 2 bases from V and 4 from J, leaving 13 bases between them. CDR1 SGHTA and CDR2 FQGNSA come from the germline V gene. This CDR3 comprises 15 residues. The CDR3 sequence is CASSLLGGGADTQYF. CDR3 sequence (DNA): TGTGCCAGCAGCTTATTGGGAGGAGGCGCAGATACGCAGTATTTT.

The rearrangement uses TRBV3-1 (or the pseudogene TRBV3-2) and TRBJ1-2, with D possibly matching TRBD1 (5 bases). V was trimmed by 1 base and J by 0 bases, leaving 12 bases between them. Germline V gives CDR1 LGHDT, CDR2 YNNKEL (reference sequence). The CDR3 contains 16 residues. The CDR3 spells CASSQAGGSSNYGYTF. The CDR3, as DNA: TGTGCCAGCAGCCAAGCGGGGGGGAGTTCTAACTATGGCTACACCTTC.

The chain has TRBV7-9 and TRBJ1-4; 9 nucleotides match TRBD1. CDR3 length equals 14 residues. The germline gives CDR1 SEHNR, CDR2 FQNEAQ (reference sequence). V lost 6 bases, J lost 8 bases, and 7 bases stayed unmatched. CDR3 coding DNA: TGTGCCAGCAGGGCGACAGGGGGAGGCGAAAAACTGTTTTTT. It codes for CASRATGGGEKLFF.

The J gene is TRBJ2-1, the V gene TRBV7-3; D is possibly TRBD2 (6 bases). Trimming removed 1 base from V and 4 bases from J, with 11 bases in between. CDR1 is SGHTA, CDR2 FQGTGA, per germline. CDR3 length: 15 amino acids. CDR3 sequence (DNA): TGTGCCAGCAGCTTAAGCGGGGCATCGTACAATGAGCAGTTCTTC. It codes for CASSLSGASYNEQFF.

This chain uses TRBV10-3 with TRBJ2-5, with TRBD1 as a possible D gene (6 bases). With 5 bases removed from V and 9 bases from J, the gap between germline ends came to 16 bases. The V gene's germline CDR1 is ENHRY and CDR2 SYGVKD. This CDR3 is 13 amino acids long. The CDR3 loop is CAISQDRSGAQYF. The DNA for the CDR3 is TGTGCCATCAGTCAAGACAGGTCCGGGGCCCAGTACTTC.

The V and J genes are TRBV11-2 and TRBJ1-6; no clear D. The CDR3 covers 13 residues. CDR1 is SGHAT and CDR2 is FQNNGV in the germline V gene. Trimming cost V 3 bases and J 7 bases, with 7 bases left between them. CDR3 nucleotides: TGTGCCAGCAGCTTGAGCGGGAATTCACCCCTCCACTTT. It specifies CASSLSGNSPLHF. Filled out from reference TRBV11-2 and TRBJ1-6, the complete variable domain reads EAGVAQSPRYKIIEKRQSVAFWCNPISGHATLYWYQQILGQGPKLLIQFQNNGVVDDSQLPKDRFSAERLKGVDSTLKIQPAKLEDSAVYLCASSLSGNSPLHFGNGTRLTVT.

The rearrangement uses TRBV5-4 and TRBJ1-2; 7 bases line up with TRBD1. J lost 3 bases, V lost 2 bases, and 4 bases had no gene match. This CDR3 is 14 amino acids long. Germline V CDR1 and CDR2: SGHNT, YYREEE (reference sequence). In nucleotides, the CDR3 is TGTGCCAGCAGCTTCCCCGACAGGGACTATGGCTACACCTTC. Encoded protein: CASSFPDRDYGYTF.

J is TRBJ1-2 and V is TRBV18, with D perhaps TRBD1 (5 bases). Per germline, CDR1 KGHSH and CDR2 LQKENI. Trimming pared 5 bases from V and 7 bases from J, leaving 14 bases between. The CDR3 consists of 13 residues. The chain's CDR3 is CASSSRDLSGYTF. The DNA for the CDR3 is TGTGCCAGCTCATCCAGGGATCTCTCTGGCTACACCTTC.

The chain's CDR3 is CASSPRQGSGQPQHF. Written as DNA, the CDR3 is TGTGCCAGCAGTCCTCGACAGGGGAGCGGTCAGCCCCAGCATTTT. The J gene is TRBJ1-5, the V gene TRBV6-5, with TRBD1 matching 8 bases. CDR1 is MNHEY, CDR2 SVGAGI, per germline. Trimming removed 5 bases from V and 6 bases from J; junction bases left unmatched: 9. CDR3 length: 15 amino acids.

This chain uses TRBV11-2 with TRBJ1-2; 9 bases map to TRBD1. Trimming cost V 2 bases and J 7 bases; bases outside gene matches: 5. CDR3 length equals 14 residues. CDR1 and CDR2 (germline): SGHAT, FQNNGV. The CDR3 DNA reads TGTGCCAGCAGCTTATCCGGGACAGGGTTTGGCTACACCTTC. Translated, it gives CASSLSGTGFGYTF.

The chain has TRBV25-1 and TRBJ2-5; 7 positions agree with TRBD2. Germline V gene lookup returns CDR1 MGHDK and CDR2 SYGVNS. With 6 bases clipped from V and 3 bases from J, the junction kept 13 bases outside the gene matches. CDR3 length equals 16 residues. The CDR3 spells CASRGRGMGTKETQYF. In DNA, the CDR3 is TGTGCCAGCAGAGGGCGGGGGATGGGAACCAAAGAGACCCAGTACTTC.

The rearrangement uses TRBV11-3 and TRBJ2-3, with D unclear. Germline V lookup: CDR1 SGHNT, CDR2 YENEEA. Between the trimmed V and J ends, which lost 5 bases and 6 bases, there was a span of 15 bases. The CDR3 has 14 residues. The CDR3 region is CASSDFQGEDTQYF. The DNA of the CDR3 is TGTGCCAGCAGCGATTTTCAAGGAGAGGATACGCAGTATTTT.

This clone was recorded once. The chain has TRBV5-1 and TRBJ2-7; D unclear. The ends were cut back, 3 bases at V and 2 bases at J, with 12 bases in the middle. This CDR3 is 14 amino acids long. The germline gives CDR1 SGHRS, CDR2 YFSETQ. The CDR3 DNA reads TGCGCCAGCAGCTCTCTAGAACCTCCCTACGAGCAGTACTTC. It is translated as CASSSLEPPYEQYF.

The chain carries TRBV10-3 and TRBJ2-3, with TRBD2 matching 10 bases. Germline V lookup: CDR1 ENHRY, CDR2 SYGVKD. The CDR3 length is 15 residues. V lost 2 bases and J lost 2; bases outside the gene matches: 1. DNA of the CDR3: TGTGCCATCAGTGAGAGCGGGAGGGCCACAGATACGCAGTATTTT. Protein product: CAISESGRATDTQYF.

The chain is built from TRBV6-6 and TRBJ1-5; TRBD1 aligns across 8 bases. The J segment lost 4 bases and the V segment lost 1 base, leaving 3 bases of the junction unmatched. The CDR3 has 15 residues. Per the germline V gene, CDR1 is MNHNY and CDR2 is SVGAGI (reference sequence). CDR3 bases: TGTGCCAGCAGTTACTTAACAGGGGGGAATCAGCCCCAGCATTTT. Its protein product is CASSYLTGGNQPQHF.

The chain has TRBV11-2 and TRBJ2-2, with 13 bases identical to TRBD2. The CDR3 is 17 amino acids. The V segment lost 5 bases and the J segment 4 bases; nucleotides outside the gene matches: 7. The germline V gene encodes CDR1 SGHAT and CDR2 FQNNGV. DNA for the CDR3: TGTGCCAGCAGCCGCGGGACTAGCGGGGCGGTCACCGGGGAGCTGTTTTTT. This encodes CASSRGTSGAVTGELFF.

As to this clone: Because the CDR3's place on the DNA is in doubt, the DNA is left out and the CDR3 is given as listed by TCRdb. The rearrangement links TRBV19 to TRBJ2-1; TRBD2 is the table's D call and was not checked against the DNA. Per germline, CDR1 LNHDA and CDR2 SQIVND (reference sequence). The CDR3 length is 13 residues, termini included. CDR3 protein: CASTSGGWNEQFF.